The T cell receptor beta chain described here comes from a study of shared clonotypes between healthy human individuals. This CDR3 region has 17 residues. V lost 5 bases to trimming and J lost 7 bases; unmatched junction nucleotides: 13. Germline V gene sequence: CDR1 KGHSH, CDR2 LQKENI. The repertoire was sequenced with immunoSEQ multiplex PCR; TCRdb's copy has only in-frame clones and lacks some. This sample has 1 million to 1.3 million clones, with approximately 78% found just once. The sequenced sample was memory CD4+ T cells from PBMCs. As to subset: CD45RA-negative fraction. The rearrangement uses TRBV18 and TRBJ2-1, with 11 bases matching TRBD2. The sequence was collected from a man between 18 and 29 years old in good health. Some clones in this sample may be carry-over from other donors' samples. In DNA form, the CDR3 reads TGTGCCAGCTCAACCGGACTAGCGGGCGGCGGTTATAATGAGCAGTTCTTC. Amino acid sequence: CASSTGLAGGGYNEQFF. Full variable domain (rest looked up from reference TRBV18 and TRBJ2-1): NAGVMQNPRHLVRRRGQEARLRCSPMKGHSHVYWYRQLPEEGLKFMVYLQKENIIDESGMPKERFSAEFPKEGPSILRIQQVVRGDSAAYFCASSTGLAGGGYNEQFFGPGTRLTVL.